The clone carrying this TCR beta chain was seen more than once but under ten times. Its antigen is unknown. The data stem from a study of CD8 T cells in ankylosing spondylitis. Study observations and caveats: Made up of eight or nine highly homologous variants, a TCR beta motif appeared characteristic of ankylosing spondylitis blood. Some motif variants were previously reported in reactive arthritis synovial fluid and blood.

With molecular barcodes, quantitative 5'-RACE was used to make the TCR beta libraries. One entry per CDR3 protein, called by TCRdb with MiXCR from the 5' RACE reads. The top ten clones hold approximately 0.5% of a sample with around 770,000 distinct CDR3 sequences, 12% of them seen once. Trimming removed 3 bases from V and 9 bases from J, with 13 bases in between. This CDR3 comprises 13 residues. The sequenced material came from blood, either unsorted or a sorted T cell fraction (not recorded which). The chain is built from TRBV12-3 or TRBV12-4 and TRBJ2-3; no clear D gene. This TCR came from a male donor with ankylosing spondylitis. The CDR3 loop is CASSFSGLGTQYF. CDR3 nucleotides: TGTGCCAGCAGTTTCAGTGGTCTAGGAACGCAGTATTTT.